A single sample gave rise to the 21 T cell receptor beta chains below, sequenced in a study of blood T cell repertoires in COVID-19. Some clones are missing from TCRdb's copy, which holds only in-frame ones; the method was immunoSEQ multiplex PCR. The data show under 350,000 clones, 90% seen once. What was sequenced was peripheral blood. These receptors came from a woman in her thirties with COVID-19, enrolled during active disease.

The V and J genes are TRBV2 and TRBJ1-3; D is possibly TRBD1 (6 bases). V was shortened by 1 base and J by 4 bases, with 8 bases between the two germline ends. CDR3 length: 14 amino acids. Germline V gene data show CDR1 as SNHLY and CDR2 as FYNNEI. The CDR3 DNA reads as TGTGCCAGCAGTGAAGGGGGGCCCGGAAACACCATATATTTT. Translated, it gives CASSEGGPGNTIYF.

The chain joins TRBV28 to TRBJ1-3; D is ambiguous. Germline V gene lookup returns CDR1 MDHEN and CDR2 SYDVKM. V gave up 10 bases and J gave up 1 base, with 8 bases separating them. The CDR3 spans 12 residues. The CDR3 DNA reads as TGTGCCACCACAGTTTCTGGAAACACCATATATTTT. Its protein is CATTVSGNTIYF.

V is TRBV10-3 and J is TRBJ2-5; D might be TRBD2 (5 bases). Trimming removed 3 bases at V and 4 bases at J, with 9 bases between. The CDR3 has 13 amino acids. CDR1 is ENHRY and CDR2 is SYGVKD in the germline V gene. In DNA, the CDR3 is TGTGCCATCAGTGAAGAGGGTCGAGAGACCCAGTACTTC. Translation gives CAISEEGRETQYF.

The chain uses TRBV19 and TRBJ2-1, with 8 bases that match TRBD2. Germline assignment: CDR1 LNHDA and CDR2 SQIVND (reference sequence). The length of the CDR3 is 17 residues. Trimming removed 3 bases from V and 0 bases from J; junction bases left unmatched: 7. The CDR3 reads CASSIAGLGSSYNEQFF. CDR3 bases: TGTGCCAGTAGTATCGCGGGACTAGGGAGCTCCTACAATGAGCAGTTCTTC.

V usage is TRBV5-6 and J usage is TRBJ2-7; D remains unclear. From germline, CDR1 is SGHDT and CDR2 YYEEEE. This CDR3 region has 14 residues. Trimming removed 1 base from V and 4 bases from J, with 12 bases in between. CDR3 sequence: CASSLYPRTYEQYF. As DNA, the CDR3 is TGTGCCAGCAGCTTGTATCCCCGAACTTACGAGCAGTACTTC.

The V gene is TRBV5-1, the J gene TRBJ2-7; 10 bases align to TRBD1. The CDR3 is 15 residues long. V lost 4 bases to trimming and J lost 3 bases; unmatched junction nucleotides: 7. Germline values: CDR1 SGHRS, CDR2 YFSETQ. The CDR3 region is CASSRYGQGDYEQYF. The CDR3 DNA follows: TGCGCCAGCAGCCGCTACGGACAGGGGGACTACGAGCAGTACTTC.

This sequence joins TRBV28 and TRBJ2-2; possible D gene TRBD2, 6 bases. This CDR3 spans 16 amino acids. CDR1 MDHEN and CDR2 SYDVKM come from the germline V gene. V shed 6 bases and J shed 0 bases, with 14 bases lying between them. CDR3 protein: CASSLWGTSNTGELFF. The DNA of the CDR3 is TGTGCCAGCAGCCTTTGGGGGACTTCGAACACCGGGGAGCTGTTTTTT. The full variable domain, rest sourced from reference TRBV28 and TRBJ2-2, is DVKVTQSSRYLVKRTGEKVFLECVQDMDHENMFWYRQDPGLGLRLIYFSYDVKMKEKGDIPEGYSVSREKKERFSLILESASTNQTSMYLCASSLWGTSNTGELFFGEGSRLTVL.

V and J are TRBV7-2 and TRBJ2-6; 7 nucleotides match TRBD1. Germline V lookup: CDR1 SGHTA, CDR2 FQGNSA. This CDR3 has 16 residues. V dropped 5 bases and J dropped 0; count of bases not matched to a gene: 4. For the CDR3, the DNA is TGTGCCAGCAGCACGGGACAGAGCTCTGGGGCCAACGTCCTGACTTTC. It translates to CASSTGQSSGANVLTF. The full variable domain, completed using reference TRBV7-2 and TRBJ2-6, is GAGVSQSPSNKVTEKGKDVELRCDPISGHTALYWYRQSLGQGLEFLIYFQGNSAPDKSGLPSDRFSAERTGGSVSTLTIQRTQQEDSAVYLCASSTGQSSGANVLTFGAGSRLTVL.

This chain links TRBV6-1 with TRBJ1-2; TRBD1 matches 10 bases. The CDR3 length is 16 residues. Germline CDR1 is MNHNS and CDR2 is SASEGT. With V trimmed by 4 bases and J by 4 bases, 9 bases remained unmatched. CDR3 protein: CASSATLTGGSYGYTF. The CDR3 DNA reads TGTGCCAGCAGTGCCACCTTGACAGGGGGCTCCTATGGCTACACCTTC.

The V and J genes are TRBV9 and TRBJ2-1; TRBD2 might be the D (6 bases). The CDR3 length is 15 residues. Trimming cost V 5 bases and J 2 bases, with 14 bases left between them. Germline CDR1 and CDR2: SGDLS and YYNGEE. CDR3 in amino acids: CASSDLASPYNEQFF. Here the CDR3 DNA reads TGTGCCAGCAGTGATCTAGCGTCCCCCTACAATGAGCAGTTCTTC.

The chain has TRBV5-8 and TRBJ2-3, with a weak D call TRBD2 (5 bases). The germline V gene encodes CDR1 SGHTS and CDR2 YDEGEE. V was cut by 3 bases and J by 4 bases, with 9 bases left in between. This CDR3 comprises 13 residues. CDR3 bases: TGTGCCAGCAGCTCACCCGGGGCAGATACGCAGTATTTT. Translated, it gives CASSSPGADTQYF.

This chain uses TRBV5-1 with TRBJ2-2, with no clear D. Deletions cut 0 bases from V and 7 bases from J, with 10 bases between. Germline lookup yields CDR1 SGHRS and CDR2 YFSETQ. This CDR3 contains 14 residues. The CDR3 nucleotides read TGCGCCAGCAGCTTGGCTCAGGTGGTCGGGGAGCTGTTTTTT. It is translated as CASSLAQVVGELFF.

The chain couples TRBV5-6 to TRBJ1-1; D gene unclear. Germline V gene lookup returns CDR1 SGHDT and CDR2 YYEEEE. The V end was cut by 4 bases, the J end by 5 bases, with 15 bases between. The length of the CDR3 is 14 residues. CDR3 amino acids: CASSPRGVGTEAFF. The DNA for the CDR3 is TGTGCCAGCAGCCCCCGGGGAGTAGGGACTGAAGCTTTCTTT.

This clone was observed once. The chain is built from TRBV2 and TRBJ1-2; D remains unclear. V lost 4 bases and J lost 6, with 15 bases in between. The CDR3 covers 14 residues. Germline CDR1 is SNHLY and CDR2 is FYNNEI. CDR3 sequence (DNA): TGTGCCAGCAGTGTACAGCAAACCTCAGATGGCTACACCTTC. Amino acids: CASSVQQTSDGYTF.

J is TRBJ2-3 and V is TRBV7-2; 11 nucleotides agree with TRBD2. V lost 3 bases and J lost 5; bases outside the gene matches: 7. The CDR3 runs 16 residues. The germline V gene encodes CDR1 SGHTA and CDR2 FQGNSA. CDR3 nucleotide sequence: TGTGCCAGCAGCTTTAGCCCTAGCGGGAGGATAGATACGCAGTATTTT. This sequence encodes CASSFSPSGRIDTQYF.

The J gene is TRBJ1-5, the V gene TRBV19; the match to TRBD1 covers 7 bases. In germline, CDR1 is LNHDA, CDR2 SQIVND (reference sequence). V lost 5 bases and J lost 4; bases outside the gene matches: 8. The CDR3 totals 15 residues. The CDR3 sequence: CASSSRDRPNQPQHF. DNA of the CDR3: TGTGCCAGTAGTTCGCGGGACAGACCTAATCAGCCCCAGCATTTT.

V gene TRBV10-3 combines with J gene TRBJ1-5; D uncertain. Per germline, CDR1 ENHRY and CDR2 SYGVKD. The CDR3 loop spans 12 amino acids. The V end lost 10 bases, the J end lost 3 bases, and 10 bases lay between the germline ends. In DNA form, the CDR3 reads TGTGCCACCCGTCGGGACAATCAGCCCCAGCATTTT. Translated: CATRRDNQPQHF.

The CDR3 spells CASNPGTGGRYGYTF. The CDR3 region has the DNA TGCGCCAGCAACCCCGGGACAGGGGGTCGCTATGGCTACACCTTC. The chain uses TRBV5-1 and TRBJ1-2, with 11 bases identical to TRBD1. The junction had 8 bases not matched to a gene; V was cut back by 6 bases and J by 4 bases. The V gene's germline CDR1 is SGHRS and CDR2 YFSETQ. The CDR3 loop spans 15 amino acids.

V usage is TRBV29-1 and J usage is TRBJ1-3; 7 bases are a match to TRBD1. The CDR3 has 12 residues. Germline V gene sequence: CDR1 SQVTM, CDR2 ANQGSEA. Trimming took 8 bases from V and 3 from J; bases not matched to a gene: 4. In nucleotides, the CDR3 is TGCAGCTCCAGGGGGAGTGGAAACACCATATATTTT. Amino acids: CSSRGSGNTIYF. Full variable domain (rest looked up from reference TRBV29-1 and TRBJ1-3): SAVISQKPSRDICQRGTSLTIQCQVDSQVTMMFWYRQQPGQSLTLIATANQGSEATYESGFVIDKFPISRPNLTFSTLTVSNMSPEDSSIYLCSSRGSGNTIYFGEGSWLTVV.

Only one count was recorded for this clone. This sample includes further DNA sequences coding for the same CDR3. The genes are TRBV5-1 and TRBJ2-1; 8 nucleotides match TRBD1. After removal of 4 bases from V and 0 bases from J, the junction contained 6 bases not matched to a gene. The V gene's germline CDR1 is SGHRS and CDR2 YFSETQ. The CDR3 consists of 16 residues. The CDR3: CASSPGTGSSYNEQFF. The CDR3 region has the DNA TGCGCCAGCAGCCCTGGGACAGGTAGCTCCTACAATGAGCAGTTCTTC.

This chain uses TRBV19 with TRBJ1-1; no definite D call. The CDR3 extends over 12 amino acids. Germline-derived CDR1 and CDR2 are LNHDA and SQIVND (reference sequence). The V end was cut by 6 bases, the J end by 6 bases, with 11 bases between. This CDR3 is CASRSFAAEAFF. The CDR3 coding sequence is TGTGCCAGTAGATCTTTCGCGGCTGAAGCTTTCTTT. The whole variable domain, filled in from reference TRBV19 and TRBJ1-1, reads DGGITQSPKYLFRKEGQNVTLSCEQNLNHDAMYWYRQDPGQGLRLIYYSQIVNDFQKGDIAEGYSVSREKKESFPLTVTSAQKNPTAFYLCASRSFAAEAFFGQGTRLTVV.